A selection of T cell receptor beta chains follows, all from one sample in a study of CD8+CD57+ T cells in acquired aplastic anemia. One entry per CDR3 protein, called by TCRdb with MiXCR from the reads. Among about 190,000 distinct CDR3 sequences listed, less than 65% were seen once. Sequencing was carried out using sorted CD4+, CD8+, or CD8+CD57+ T cells (not recorded which) from PBMCs. Receptor source: a human donor in good health, serving as a control. CDR3s include the opening cysteine and the closing phenylalanine or tryptophan. A D gene is named only where the DNA matches it firmly. Clone size is not always given. Where it is, it says once, few, many or a class for expanded clones.

D	size	V	J	CDR3	DNA
NA	few	TRBV5-6	TRBJ1-2	CASSLEGRTTRGYGYTF	TGTGCCAGCAGCTTGGAAGGCAGGACCACCCGGGGCTATGGCTACACCTTC
TRBD2	NA	TRBV20-1	TRBJ2-3	CSARDLSGGRTDTQYF	TGCAGTGCTAGAGATCTGAGCGGGGGCCGCACAGATACGCAGTATTTT
NA	many	TRBV20-1	TRBJ2-7	CSARLVKGNYEQYF	TGCAGTGCTAGACTCGTGAAGGGTAACTACGAGCAGTACTTC
NA	NA	TRBV30	TRBJ1-1	CAWTAITPEAFF	TGTGCCTGGACCGCAATTACCCCTGAAGCTTTCTTT
NA	NA	TRBV20-1	TRBJ1-4	CSARDLALARGEKLFF	TGCAGTGCTAGAGACCTGGCACTGGCCCGCGGCGAAAAACTGTTTTTT
NA	NA	TRBV7-2	TRBJ1-2	CASKGGGVNYGYTF	TGTGCCAGCAAGGGGGGGGGGGTCAACTATGGCTACACCTTC
TRBD1	NA	TRBV2	TRBJ1-2	CASSPQGGYHGYTF	TGTGCCAGCAGCCCACAGGGGGGATACCATGGCTACACCTTT
NA	NA	TRBV25-1	TRBJ2-3	CASSEFYGSTADTQYF	TGTGCCAGCAGTGAATTTTATGGCTCGACTGCAGATACGCAGTATTTT
NA	NA	TRBV25-1	TRBJ2-1	CASSEPRGASNEQFF	TGTGCCAGCAGTGAACCGAGGGGGGCTAGCAATGAGCAGTTCTTC
NA	many	TRBV7-9	TRBJ1-2	CASSLEQTYGYTF	TGTGCCAGCAGCTTAGAACAGACCTATGGCTACACCTTC
NA	NA	TRBV6-6	TRBJ2-5	CASSYGVQETQYF	TGTGCCAGCAGTTACGGAGTACAAGAGACCCAGTACTTC
NA	NA	TRBV6-1	TRBJ1-4	CASRDKGGAGTNEKLFF	TGTGCCAGCAGGGATAAGGGGGGCGCAGGGACTAATGAAAAACTGTTTTTT
NA	many	TRBV6-2/TRBV6-3	TRBJ1-6	CASSITRGGRSPLHF	TGTGCCAGCAGTATTACGAGAGGGGGGAGATCACCCCTCCACTTT
NA	many	TRBV20-1	TRBJ2-7	CSAREEGAAYEQYF	TGCAGTGCTAGAGAGGAGGGGGCAGCCTACGAGCAGTACTTC
NA	once	TRBV7-2	TRBJ2-3	CASSLGRGKTDTQYF	TGTGCCAGCAGCTTGGGACGGGGTAAGACAGATACGCAGTATTTT
NA	many	TRBV5-6	TRBJ2-3	CASKLQVPSTDTQYF	TGTGCCAGCAAATTACAGGTCCCTAGCACAGATACGCAGTATTTT
NA	many	TRBV14	TRBJ1-4	CASSQRGHSNEKLFF	TGTGCCAGCAGCCAAAGGGGTCATTCAAATGAAAAACTGTTTTTT
NA	NA	TRBV10-1	TRBJ2-7	CASSESPLSRATDYEQYF	TGCGCCAGCAGTGAGTCTCCCTTAAGCAGGGCCACAGACTACGAGCAGTACTTC
NA	NA	TRBV7-2	TRBJ1-5	CAGSFSSNQPQHF	TGTGCCGGCAGCTTCAGTAGCAATCAGCCCCAGCATTTT
NA	few	TRBV2	TRBJ1-6	CASKGGGNSPLHF	TGTGCCAGCAAGGGAGGAGGAAATTCACCCCTCCACTTT
TRBD2	NA	TRBV7-2	TRBJ2-3	CASSSLRGGLNTQYF	TGTGCCAGCAGCTCGCTGCGGGGGGGCCTTAATACGCAGTATTTT
NA	NA	TRBV7-8	TRBJ1-5	CASSLARPHQPQHF	TGTGCCAGCAGCTTAGCGCGACCCCATCAGCCCCAGCATTTT
NA	many	TRBV7-9	TRBJ1-4	CASSLSEVNEKLFF	TGTGCCAGCAGCTTATCTGAAGTAAATGAAAAACTGTTTTTT
TRBD1	once	TRBV20-1	TRBJ1-1	CSASSTGVMNTEAFF	TGCAGTGCTAGTTCGACAGGGGTCATGAACACTGAAGCTTTCTTT
NA	NA	TRBV20-1	TRBJ2-5	CSARKQGSSETQYF	TGCAGTGCTAGAAAGCAGGGGAGCTCAGAGACCCAGTACTTC
TRBD2	NA	TRBV9	TRBJ2-1	CASSVSSGLTSLAGGDEQFF	TGTGCCAGCAGCGTTAGTAGCGGTCTTACCTCCCTAGCGGGGGGGGATGAGCAGTTCTTC
TRBD1	NA	TRBV7-3	TRBJ1-1	CASSSGDRNTEAFF	TGTGCCAGCAGCTCAGGGGACAGGAACACTGAAGCTTTCTTT
TRBD1	many	TRBV28	TRBJ1-2	CASSDRNYGYTF	TGTGCCAGCTCGGACAGGAACTATGGCTACACCTTC
NA	few	TRBV6-7	TRBJ2-1	CASSYPVVSPSGCEQFF	TGTGCCAGCAGTTATCCCGTAGTTAGCCCCTCGGGTTGCGAGCAGTTCTTC
NA	NA	TRBV18	TRBJ1-1	CASSPPNLRAFF	TGTGCCAGCTCACCACCGAACCTGAGAGCTTTCTTT
NA	NA	TRBV10-3	TRBJ2-7	CAISDEHSNSYEQYF	TGTGCCATCAGTGATGAGCACTCTAATTCCTACGAGCAGTACTTC